These T cell receptor beta chains were read from a single sample in a study of blood T cell repertoires in COVID-19. TCRdb's copy holds only in-frame clones and misses some; the assay was immunoSEQ multiplex PCR. This sample has about 380,000 clones; about 80% occur once, and the top ten carry roughly 1.1%. Sequencing was performed on peripheral blood. Every receptor here comes from a human donor with acute or convalescent COVID-19. The donor label of this sample is uncertain. Both conserved end residues are part of each CDR3. The D gene is left open where the match is weak. Only some rows state a clone size, as once, few, many or a class for expanded clones.

J,D,V,size,DNA,CDR3
TRBJ2-1,TRBD1,TRBV19,.,TGTGCCAGTAGGGGAAACAGGGGACGGTACAATGAGCAGTTCTTC,CASRGNRGRYNEQFF
TRBJ1-4,TRBD1,TRBV25-1,few,TGTGCCAGCTCCGACAGGGGGAAGGGGACAACTAATGAAAAACTGTTTTTT,CASSDRGKGTTNEKLFF
TRBJ2-5,TRBD2,TRBV5-1,.,TGCGCCAGCAATCGACTAGCGGGAGGGGAGACCCAGTACTTC,CASNRLAGGETQYF
TRBJ2-3,.,TRBV18,once,TGTGCCAGCTCACTGTCAGGGGGGAGCACAGATACGCAGTATTTT,CASSLSGGSTDTQYF
TRBJ2-5,TRBD2,TRBV11-2,.,TGTGCCAGCAGCTTAGACGGCCTAGCGGGGGGGGCCTCGTACCAAGAGACCCAGTACTTC,CASSLDGLAGGASYQETQYF
TRBJ2-2,.,TRBV3-1/TRBV3-2,.,TGTGCCAGCAGCCTTACGTCAGGGTGGGCCACCGGGGAGCTGTTTTTT,CASSLTSGWATGELFF
TRBJ1-1,TRBD1,TRBV9,.,TGTGCCAGCAGCGTAGGACAGGGAACTGAAGCTTTCTTT,CASSVGQGTEAFF
TRBJ1-4,.,TRBV10-2,once,TGCGCCAGCAGTGGGAAGGACAGACTGAATGAAAAACTGTTTTTT,CASSGKDRLNEKLFF
TRBJ2-1,.,TRBV6-5,once,TGTGCCAGCAGTTACAGGACTAAGAATGAGCAGTTCTTC,CASSYRTKNEQFF
TRBJ1-2,.,TRBV13,.,TGTGCCAGCAGCCCCTTTGGGGCAGGGAATGGCTACACCTTC,CASSPFGAGNGYTF
TRBJ1-1,.,TRBV9,.,TGTGCCAGCAGCGTAGTAGCAGGGTCTGAAGCTTTCTTT,CASSVVAGSEAFF
TRBJ1-2,.,TRBV7-9,many,TGTGCCAGCAGCTTAGATTCAGGGAGCTACACCTTC,CASSLDSGSYTF
TRBJ1-1,TRBD1,TRBV5-1,.,TGCGCCAGCTTCCGGGACAGGGGGGCAATTGGCACTGAAGCTTTCTTT,CASFRDRGAIGTEAFF
TRBJ2-3,TRBD1,TRBV6-1,few,TGTGCCAGCAGTGAGGGACAGGTTAAACTCGATACGCAGTATTTT,CASSEGQVKLDTQYF